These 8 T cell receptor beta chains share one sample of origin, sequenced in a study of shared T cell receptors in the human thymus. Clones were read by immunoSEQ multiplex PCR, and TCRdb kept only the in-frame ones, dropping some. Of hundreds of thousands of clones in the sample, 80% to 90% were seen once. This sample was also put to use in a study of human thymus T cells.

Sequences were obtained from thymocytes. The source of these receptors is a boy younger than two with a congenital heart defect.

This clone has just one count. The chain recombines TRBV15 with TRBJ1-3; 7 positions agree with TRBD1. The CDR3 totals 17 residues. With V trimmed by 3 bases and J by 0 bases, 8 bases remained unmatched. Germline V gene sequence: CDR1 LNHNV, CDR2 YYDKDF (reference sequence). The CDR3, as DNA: TGTGCCACCAGCAGCGATCCCCCAGGGGGCTCTGGAAACACCATATATTTT. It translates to CATSSDPPGGSGNTIYF. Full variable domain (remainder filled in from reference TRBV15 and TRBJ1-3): DAMVIQNPRYQVTQFGKPVTLSCSQTLNHNVMYWYQQKSSQAPKLLFHYYDKDFNNEADTPDNFQSRRPNTSFCFLDIRSPGLGDTAMYLCATSSDPPGGSGNTIYFGEGSWLTVV.

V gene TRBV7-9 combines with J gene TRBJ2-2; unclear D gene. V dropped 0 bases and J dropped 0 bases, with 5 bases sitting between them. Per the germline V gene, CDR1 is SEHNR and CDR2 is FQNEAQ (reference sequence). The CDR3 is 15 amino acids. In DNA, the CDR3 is TGTGCCAGCAGCTTAGCGTCAGCGAACACCGGGGAGCTGTTTTTT. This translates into CASSLASANTGELFF.

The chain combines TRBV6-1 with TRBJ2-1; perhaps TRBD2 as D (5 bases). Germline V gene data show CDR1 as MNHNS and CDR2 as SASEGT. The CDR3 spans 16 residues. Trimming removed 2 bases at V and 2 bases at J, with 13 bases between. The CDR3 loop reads CASSEMGDVPYNEQFF. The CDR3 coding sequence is TGTGCCAGCAGTGAAATGGGAGATGTTCCCTACAATGAGCAGTTCTTC.

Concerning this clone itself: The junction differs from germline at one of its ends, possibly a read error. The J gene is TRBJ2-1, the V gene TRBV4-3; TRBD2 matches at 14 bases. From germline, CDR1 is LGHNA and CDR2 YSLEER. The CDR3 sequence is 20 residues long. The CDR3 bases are TGCGCCAGCAGCAAAGACCATTCGACTAGCGGGGGGGACAACTACAATGAGCAGTTCTTC. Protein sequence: CASSKDHSTSGGDNYNEQFF.

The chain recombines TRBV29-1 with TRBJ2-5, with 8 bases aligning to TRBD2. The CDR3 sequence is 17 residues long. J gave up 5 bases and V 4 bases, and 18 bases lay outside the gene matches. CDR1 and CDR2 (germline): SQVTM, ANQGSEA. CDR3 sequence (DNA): TGCAGCGTTGGAAGAGGTCGACAGCGGGAGAGTGGGGAGACCCAGTACTTC. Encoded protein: CSVGRGRQRESGETQYF.

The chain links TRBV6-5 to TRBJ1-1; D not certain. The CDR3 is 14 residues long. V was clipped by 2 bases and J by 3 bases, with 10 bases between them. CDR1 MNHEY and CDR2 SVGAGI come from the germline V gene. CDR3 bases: TGTGCCAGCAGTTACCGGGGAATGGACACTGAAGCTTTCTTT. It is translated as CASSYRGMDTEAFF.

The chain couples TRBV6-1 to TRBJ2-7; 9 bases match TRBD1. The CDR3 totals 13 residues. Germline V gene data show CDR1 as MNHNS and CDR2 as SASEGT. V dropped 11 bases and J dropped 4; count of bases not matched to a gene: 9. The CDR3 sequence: CAGHRGREYEQYF. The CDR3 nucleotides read TGTGCCGGCCACAGGGGGCGCGAGTACGAGCAGTACTTC.

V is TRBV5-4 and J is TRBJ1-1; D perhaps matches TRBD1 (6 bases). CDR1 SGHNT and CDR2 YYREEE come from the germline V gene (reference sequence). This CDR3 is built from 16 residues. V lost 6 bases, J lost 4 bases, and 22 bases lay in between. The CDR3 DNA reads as TGTGCCAGCACCTCCAACTCCAGGGACATGAGCACTGAAGCTTTCTTT. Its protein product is CASTSNSRDMSTEAFF.